The 19 T cell receptor beta chains presented below share a single source sample, sequenced in a study of T cells in Graves' hyperthyroidism and ophthalmopathy. RNA transcripts served as the template for amplifying TCR beta CDR3 regions. TCR CDR3 underwent first-round RT-PCR with the HTBI primer set. TCRdb analysed the multiplex PCR reads with MiXCR anew, one entry per CDR3 protein. The repertoire has about 200,000 distinct CDR3 sequences, roughly a sixth of them found once; the top ten carry roughly 55%. Sequencing was carried out using blood. These receptors all stem from a woman aged 50 to 65 with Graves' hyperthyroidism.

This clonotype was seen many times. The chain recombines TRBV12-3 or TRBV12-4 with TRBJ2-7; 8 bases are a match to TRBD1. This CDR3 is built from 16 residues. The trim removed 5 bases at V and 0 bases at J, leaving 9 bases unmatched. CDR3 amino acids: CASSRGQGSASYEQYF. The CDR3 region has the DNA TGTGCCAGCAGTCGTGGACAGGGTTCAGCCTCCTACGAGCAGTACTTC.

This sequence joins TRBV20-1 and TRBJ2-7; unclear D gene. This CDR3 contains 11 residues. Germline lookup yields CDR1 DFQATT and CDR2 SNEGSKA (reference sequence). V was cut by 8 bases and J by 4 bases, with 12 bases left in between. This CDR3 reads CSNLVDYEQYF. The DNA of the CDR3 is TGCAGTAATTTAGTAGATTACGAGCAGTACTTC.

This clonotype was found many times. This chain uses TRBV20-1 with TRBJ2-1; possible D gene TRBD1, 5 bases. The CDR3 has 13 residues. Germline assignment: CDR1 DFQATT and CDR2 SNEGSKA (reference sequence). Trimming left V 0 bases short and J 6 bases short, with 9 bases between. CDR3 in amino acids: CSARDLRGNEQFF. The CDR3 nucleotides are TGCAGTGCTAGAGATCTTAGGGGCAATGAGCAGTTCTTC.

V gene TRBV7-3 combines with J gene TRBJ2-6; D perhaps matches TRBD1 (6 bases). The length of the CDR3 is 18 residues. The V gene lost 0 bases and the J gene lost 0 bases, with 12 bases spanning the gap. In germline, CDR1 is SGHTA, CDR2 FQGTGA. CDR3 bases: TGTGCCAGCAGCTTAACGGCAGGGGCCCTCTCTGGGGCCAACGTCCTGACTTTC. Its translation: CASSLTAGALSGANVLTF.

This clonotype was counted only a few times. This sequence joins TRBV5-1 and TRBJ2-5; no reliable D call. This CDR3 is 14 amino acids long. V was trimmed by 5 bases and J by 3 bases, leaving 14 bases between them. Per the germline V gene, CDR1 is SGHRS and CDR2 is YFSETQ. CDR3 protein: CASSSQANKETQYF. The CDR3 DNA is TGCGCCAGCAGTTCTCAAGCAAATAAAGAGACCCAGTACTTC.

This clonotype was picked up many times. CDR3 nucleotides: TGTGCCAGCAGACGAACAGGGGGCGGGCTAGATACGCAGTATTTT. Protein product: CASRRTGGGLDTQYF. This sequence joins TRBV12-3 or TRBV12-4 and TRBJ2-3; 9 nucleotides match TRBD1. CDR3 length: 15 amino acids. V was pared by 6 bases and J by 5 bases, with 9 bases of the junction left unmatched.

The chain joins TRBV20-1 to TRBJ2-1, with D hard to call. The germline V gene has CDR1 DFQATT and CDR2 SNEGSKA (reference sequence). This CDR3 comprises 13 residues. Trimming cost V 5 bases and J 1 base, with 9 bases left between them. CDR3 sequence: CSARGGSYNEQFF. In nucleotides, the CDR3 is TGCAGTGCTCGTGGTGGATCCTACAATGAGCAGTTCTTC.

This clonotype was recorded at least ten times. This rearrangement joins TRBV6-5 to TRBJ2-1; a possible D gene is TRBD1 (7 bases). The length of the CDR3 is 17 residues. The germline V gene has CDR1 MNHEY and CDR2 SVGAGI. The V and J ends lost 4 bases and 6 bases respectively, with 22 bases between them. The CDR3 DNA reads TGTGCCAGCAGTTCCTCCCTGGAGGGGGCGGTTTTCAATGAGCAGTTCTTC. It codes for CASSSSLEGAVFNEQFF.

This clonotype was counted many times. The rearrangement joins TRBV20-1 to TRBJ2-5; D may be TRBD2 (5 bases). Germline CDR1 is DFQATT and CDR2 is SNEGSKA (reference sequence). V was shortened by 4 bases and J by 6 bases, with 21 bases between the two germline ends. This CDR3 region has 15 residues. CDR3 amino acids: CSATPSGARQKTQYF. DNA for the CDR3: TGCAGTGCTACCCCGAGCGGAGCCCGTCAAAAGACCCAGTACTTC.

This clonotype was counted many times. The rearrangement uses TRBV28 and TRBJ2-2; 8 bases are shared with TRBD1. The CDR3 contains 16 residues. The germline V gene has CDR1 MDHEN and CDR2 SYDVKM. J lost 1 base, V lost 3 bases, and 4 bases had no gene match. The CDR3 loop is CASSFLGTGNTGELFF. CDR3 bases: TGTGCCAGCAGTTTCCTCGGGACAGGGAACACCGGGGAGCTGTTTTTT.

In this sample, this clonotype turned up a few times. The CDR3 protein is CASSGLTSGRGADTQYF. The CDR3 DNA sequence: TGTGCCAGTAGCGGCCTGACTAGCGGGAGAGGGGCAGATACGCAGTATTTT. V is TRBV19 and J is TRBJ2-3, with 12 nucleotides matching TRBD2. The length of the CDR3 is 17 residues. Per the germline V gene, CDR1 is LNHDA and CDR2 is SQIVND (reference sequence). The V segment lost 6 bases and the J segment 4 bases; nucleotides outside the gene matches: 11.

This clonotype was found a few times. The J gene is TRBJ2-3, the V gene TRBV6-4; 10 bases fit TRBD2. V lost 4 bases and J lost 4; bases outside the gene matches: 8. The CDR3 extends over 16 amino acids. Looked up from germline, CDR1 is MRHNA and CDR2 is SNTAGT. The CDR3 DNA follows: TGTGCCAGCAGTGCCGTAGCGGGAGGTGTCGCAGATACGCAGTATTTT. This encodes CASSAVAGGVADTQYF.

The rearrangement uses TRBV14 and TRBJ2-3; 8 positions match TRBD1. Unmatched junction bases numbered 13, after V lost 4 bases and J lost 1 base. Germline CDR1 and CDR2: SGHDN and FVKESK. The CDR3 covers 18 residues. DNA of the CDR3: TGTGCCAGCAGCCTGCAGGGGGCCTATTCTCTGGGCACAGATACGCAGTATTTT. It is translated as CASSLQGAYSLGTDTQYF. Filled out from reference TRBV14 and TRBJ2-3, the complete variable domain reads EAGVTQFPSHSVIEKGQTVTLRCDPISGHDNLYWYRRVMGKEIKFLLHFVKESKQDESGMPNNRFLAERTGGTYSTLKVQPAELEDSGVYFCASSLQGAYSLGTDTQYFGPGTRLTVL.

This clonotype has at least ten counts. The V gene is TRBV13, the J gene TRBJ2-7, with 13 bases matching TRBD2. The germline CDR1 and CDR2 sequences are PRHDT and FYEKMQ (reference sequence). This CDR3 region has 15 residues. Germline trimming cut 5 bases from V and 3 bases from J; bases unmatched to any gene: 4. The CDR3 is CASSPGLAGVYEQYF. The DNA for the CDR3 is TGTGCCAGCAGCCCAGGACTAGCGGGGGTCTACGAGCAGTACTTC.

At least ten counts were recorded for this clonotype. V is TRBV12-3 or TRBV12-4 and J is TRBJ1-5, with a weak D call TRBD1 (6 bases). Trimming stripped 3 bases from V and 2 bases from J, with 11 bases between. The CDR3 has 15 amino acids. This chain's CDR3 is CASSFMAGGNQPQHF. The CDR3 bases are TGTGCCAGCAGTTTCATGGCAGGGGGCAATCAGCCCCAGCATTTT.

This clonotype has at least ten counts. The CDR3 DNA is TGTGCCAGCAGCGCTCCGGGGGTGGAAACCGGGGAGCTGTTTTTT. Protein sequence: CASSAPGVETGELFF. V gene TRBV2 combines with J gene TRBJ2-2; D might be TRBD2 (6 bases). CDR1 and CDR2 from the germline V gene are SNHLY and FYNNEI. V was shortened by 6 bases and J by 5 bases, with 16 bases between the two germline ends. This CDR3 is built from 15 residues.

This clonotype was counted ten times or more. The chain recombines TRBV20-1 with TRBJ2-1; 13 bases align to TRBD2. Per the germline V gene, CDR1 is DFQATT and CDR2 is SNEGSKA (reference sequence). This CDR3 is 15 amino acids long. V lost 4 bases, J lost 4 bases, and 4 bases stayed unmatched. The CDR3 DNA is TGCAGTGCTATAGGACTAGCGGGAGATTACAATGAGCAGTTCTTC. Translation: CSAIGLAGDYNEQFF.

This clonotype was counted many times. The chain joins TRBV4-1 to TRBJ1-1; D not certain. V was pared by 2 bases and J by 1 base, with 11 bases between. Germline V gene sequence: CDR1 MGHRA, CDR2 YSYEKL. This CDR3 contains 15 residues. Here the CDR3 DNA reads TGCGCCAGCAGCCAATCACAGAGGGAGAACACTGAAGCTTTCTTT. Translated, it gives CASSQSQRENTEAFF.

The gene calls are TRBV6-1 and TRBJ2-1; the match to TRBD1 covers 7 bases. The CDR3 is 16 amino acids. The germline CDR1 and CDR2 sequences are MNHNS and SASEGT. Unmatched junction bases numbered 9, after V lost 5 bases and J lost 2 bases. The CDR3 sequence is CASSTKQGNTYNEQFF. DNA for the CDR3: TGTGCCAGCAGTACGAAACAGGGGAACACCTACAATGAGCAGTTCTTC.